This is a list of T cell receptor beta chains from one sample in a study of graft-versus-host responses after intestinal transplantation. No antigen has been identified for these receptors. Some clones are missing from TCRdb's copy, which holds only in-frame ones; the method was immunoSEQ multiplex PCR. The profile shows 99,000 or so clones, roughly nine tenths of them singletons. The sample consisted of unstimulated CD4+ T cells sorted from spleen or lymph node cells, taken before intestinal transplant. The receptors here all came from a human donor who received an intestinal transplant. Each CDR3 is given with its conserved first and last residue. The D gene is left open where the match is weak. The size field is filled for only some rows; it gives once, few, many or a size class.

TRBJ1-1,few,TRBV6-1,.,TGTGCCAGCAGTGAAGGTTTGGCGGGGAAAACTGAAGCTTTCTTT,CASSEGLAGKTEAFF
TRBJ2-5,.,TRBV7-2,.,TGTGCCAGCAGCTTGGCAATCCAAGAGACCCAGTACTTC,CASSLAIQETQYF
TRBJ2-7,once,TRBV9,.,TGTGCCAGCAGCCCCTCTACCGGGACACCGAGCTCCTACGAGCAGTACTTC,CASSPSTGTPSSYEQYF
TRBJ1-1,few,TRBV7-3,.,TGTGCCAGCAGCTCCCAGAAAAACACTGAAGCTTTCTTT,CASSSQKNTEAFF
TRBJ2-1,.,TRBV18,TRBD2,TGTGCCAGCTCACCGAGGGCTAGCGGGGGAGACAATGAGCAGTTCTTC,CASSPRASGGDNEQFF
TRBJ1-1,.,TRBV5-6,.,TGTGCCAGCAGCTCCCTGGGGTACACTGAAGCTTTCTTT,CASSSLGYTEAFF
TRBJ2-3,.,TRBV7-9,.,TGTGCCAGCAGCTTAGAGGGACTGCCGGGAGATACGCAGTATTTT,CASSLEGLPGDTQYF
TRBJ2-1,.,TRBV9,.,TGTGCCAGCACCCCCCCCGGGGTTGAGCAGTTCTTC,CASTPPGVEQFF
TRBJ1-2,.,TRBV5-4,TRBD1,TGTGCCAGCAGCTCCGGGACAGGGGGCAACTATGGCTACACCTTC,CASSSGTGGNYGYTF
TRBJ2-1,.,TRBV10-3,TRBD2,TGTGCCATCAGTGAGCCTACCGGGACTAGCGGGATTCGGAGCTCCTACAATGAGCAGTTCTTC,CAISEPTGTSGIRSSYNEQFF
TRBJ2-7,.,TRBV6-4,.,TGTGCCAGACCCGGGACACACGAGCAGTACTTC,CARPGTHEQYF
TRBJ2-2,.,TRBV7-3,TRBD2,TGTGCCAGCAGCTTAATCCCGGGGGGCACCGGGGAGCTGTTTTTT,CASSLIPGGTGELFF
TRBJ2-3,.,TRBV5-4,.,TGTGCCAGCACCGACACAGATACGCAGTATTTT,CASTDTDTQYF
TRBJ2-7,.,TRBV5-1,TRBD2,TGCGCCAGCAGCCCTACTAGCGGGCGGACCTACGAGCAGTACTTC,CASSPTSGRTYEQYF
TRBJ2-1,.,TRBV10-2,TRBD2,TGCGCCAGCAGTGAGCGCGTCCTAGCGGGAGGTTTCCTTCACAATGAGCAGTTCTTC,CASSERVLAGGFLHNEQFF
TRBJ2-3,.,TRBV7-3,.,TGTGCCAGCAGCCTCTCGGTCGGGGATACGCAGTATTTT,CASSLSVGDTQYF
TRBJ2-2,.,TRBV10-3,.,TGTGCCATCATGGGGACTGTCAACACCGGGGAGCTGTTTTTT,CAIMGTVNTGELFF
TRBJ2-7,few,TRBV2,.,TGTGCCAGCAGTGTGCAGGGAATCATCTACGAGCAGTACTTC,CASSVQGIIYEQYF
TRBJ1-1,.,TRBV28,TRBD1,TGTGCCAGCAGCTTAGGACAGGGAATGGCTGAAGCTTTCTTT,CASSLGQGMAEAFF
TRBJ2-7,few,TRBV19,TRBD2,TGTGCCAGTAGTTCCCAACTAGCGGGCTACGAGCAGTACTTC,CASSSQLAGYEQYF
TRBJ2-7,.,TRBV7-3,.,TGTGCCAGCAGCCCCTACCATCGGTCGGACGAGCAGTACTTC,CASSPYHRSDEQYF
TRBJ2-7,.,TRBV28,.,TGTGCCAGCAGCCCCCCCCTAGTCCGGGCCGCCTACGAGCAGTACTTC,CASSPPLVRAAYEQYF
TRBJ2-1,.,TRBV28,TRBD2,TGTGCCAGCAGTTCGACTGGGACTAGCTGGTACAATGAGCAGTTCTTC,CASSSTGTSWYNEQFF
TRBJ1-6,once,TRBV2,TRBD1,TGTGCCAGCAGTGAAGAGTTCCTGACAGGGGTTAGGTCACCCCTCCACTTT,CASSEEFLTGVRSPLHF
TRBJ2-7,.,TRBV11-2,TRBD1,TGTGCCAGCGGATCGGGACAGGGCCCCAGCGAGCAGTACTTC,CASGSGQGPSEQYF
TRBJ2-3,once,TRBV29-1,TRBD1,TGCAGCCTAAACCTACAGGGGAGCACAGATACGCAGTATTTT,CSLNLQGSTDTQYF
TRBJ1-1,.,TRBV5-1,TRBD1,TGCGCCAGCAGTCCCTCCCAGGGGGCGGACACTGAAGCTTTCTTT,CASSPSQGADTEAFF
TRBJ2-7,.,TRBV11-2,.,TGTGCCAGCAGCTTCTCCTACGAGCAGTACTTC,CASSFSYEQYF
TRBJ1-5,.,TRBV2,.,TGTGCCAGCAGTGTGGGGCCCTACGACCAGCCCCAGCATTTT,CASSVGPYDQPQHF
TRBJ1-1,.,TRBV5-1,.,TGCGCCAGCAGTCGGGGTACTCTTCAGGCAGTGAACACTGAAGCTTTCTTT,CASSRGTLQAVNTEAFF
TRBJ1-2,.,TRBV6-5,TRBD1,TGTGCCAGCAGTCCGGACAGGTCCTATGGCTACACCTTC,CASSPDRSYGYTF
TRBJ2-1,.,TRBV5-6,.,TGTGCCAGCAGCCCGCCCCAGGGGGGAGTCAATGAGCAGTTCTTC,CASSPPQGGVNEQFF
TRBJ2-5,.,TRBV5-4,.,TGTGCCAGCAGCTTGAGGCAGTTCCAAGAGACCCAGTACTTC,CASSLRQFQETQYF
TRBJ2-5,.,TRBV6-1,.,TGTGCCAGCAGTGACGGACCCTGGGAGACCCAGTACTTC,CASSDGPWETQYF
TRBJ1-4,few,TRBV6-6,.,TGTGCCAGCAGTTACTCGAATCCAACTAATGAAAAACTGTTTTTT,CASSYSNPTNEKLFF
TRBJ2-7,.,TRBV18,.,TGTGCCAGCTCACCGCCCAACACGTACGAGCAGTACTTC,CASSPPNTYEQYF
TRBJ2-3,.,TRBV4-1,.,TGCGCCAGCAGCCAAGAAGCCTCATTGGGAGTCACAGATACGCAGTATTTT,CASSQEASLGVTDTQYF
TRBJ2-7,.,TRBV6-5,.,TGTGTCAGCAGTTTTGGCTTGGAGCAGTACTTC,CVSSFGLEQYF
TRBJ1-2,few,TRBV10-3,.,TGTGCCATCAGTGACGAGGCCGACTGGGGCTACACCTTC,CAISDEADWGYTF
TRBJ1-1,.,TRBV5-1,TRBD1,TGCGCCAGCAGCAGACAGGGGATTAACACTGAAGCTTTCTTT,CASSRQGINTEAFF